This T cell receptor beta chain was observed in a study of blood T cell repertoires in COVID-19. Study in general: Both acute and convalescent COVID-19 samples were obtained from the United States, Italy and Spain. The cDNA or gDNA used as material had been derived from T cells, B-cell-depleted T cells, or PBMCs.

Only in-frame clones appear in the TCRdb table, and some are missing; sequencing was by immunoSEQ multiplex PCR. Altogether about 170,000 clones are present, less than 90% being singletons, with the ten largest covering 14%. Per germline, CDR1 SGHNT and CDR2 YYREEE (reference sequence). The CDR3 loop spans 12 amino acids. The V and J ends lost 4 bases and 10 bases respectively, with 12 bases between them. This clone has just a few counts. Source material: peripheral blood. This TCR derives from a woman aged 65 to 85 with COVID-19, enrolled during active disease. The chain uses TRBV5-4 and TRBJ2-1, with TRBD1 as a possible D gene (6 bases). CDR3 nucleotide sequence: TGTGCCAGCAGCCCCAGGGGCGGAGAGCAGTTCTTC. Translation gives CASSPRGGEQFF.